Below are 28 T cell receptor beta chains sequenced from a single sample in a study of long-term antiretroviral therapy in people with HIV. It was version v3.0 of the immunoSEQ assay that was run at survey level. Sequenced by immunoSEQ multiplex PCR; TCRdb stores in-frame clones only, minus some. The sample yields around 30,000 clones, roughly 73% seen once. The material sequenced was unsorted PBMCs, taken 1.5 years before starting antiretroviral therapy. The receptors were gathered from a young man with HIV.

By share of the sample, this clone is medium-sized. At the DNA level, this CDR3 is encoded by other sequences in the same sample as well. The gene calls are TRBV6-5 and TRBJ1-2; 11 bases are shared with TRBD1. The length of the CDR3 is 14 residues. V dropped 2 bases and J dropped 6; count of bases not matched to a gene: 2. Germline V gives CDR1 MNHEY, CDR2 SVGAGI. CDR3: CASSYGQGADGYTF. For the CDR3, the DNA is TGTGCCAGCAGTTACGGACAGGGGGCGGATGGCTACACCTTC.

The rearrangement joins TRBV9 to TRBJ2-1; 8 nucleotides match TRBD1. The CDR3 sequence is 17 residues long. Trimming took 0 bases from V and 7 from J; bases not matched to a gene: 12. Germline lookup yields CDR1 SGDLS and CDR2 YYNGEE. DNA of the CDR3: TGTGCCAGCAGCGTAGGTGTAAGGGGGACAGGAATAAATGAGCAGTTCTTC. This gives the protein CASSVGVRGTGINEQFF. The complete variable domain, with remaining parts taken from reference TRBV9 and TRBJ2-1, reads DSGVTQTPKHLITATGQRVTLRCSPRSGDLSVYWYQQSLDQGLQFLIQYYNGEERAKGNILERFSAQQFPDLHSELNLSSLELGDSALYFCASSVGVRGTGINEQFFGPGTRLTVL.

The chain carries TRBV30 and TRBJ2-3, with 10 bases that match TRBD1. Trimming cost V 7 bases and J 5 bases; bases outside gene matches: 12. The CDR3 spans 15 residues. From germline, CDR1 is GTSNPN and CDR2 SVGIG (reference sequence). The CDR3 DNA is TGTGCCTCAACCAGGGGACAGGGGAGTGGAGATACGCAGTATTTT. Its protein product is CASTRGQGSGDTQYF.

The chain uses TRBV14 and TRBJ2-1; no firm D call. Per germline, CDR1 SGHDN and CDR2 FVKESK. The CDR3 sequence is 11 residues long. The ends were cut back, 3 bases at V and 15 bases at J, with 12 bases in the middle. The CDR3 DNA is TGTGCCAGCAGCCACCATCAAAGGACGTTCTTC. This codes for CASSHHQRTFF.

This clone was counted once. The genes are TRBV30 and TRBJ2-7; 8 bases are shared with TRBD1. CDR1 and CDR2 (germline): GTSNPN, SVGIG (reference sequence). With 0 bases clipped from V and 4 bases from J, the junction kept 17 bases outside the gene matches. The CDR3 covers 18 residues. CDR3 DNA sequence: TGTGCCTGGAGTGTAGGCCCGACAGGGGCGGCAAACTGGTACGAGCAGTACTTC. It encodes CAWSVGPTGAANWYEQYF.

This clone has only one observation. A read error may account for a junction end that differs from germline. The rearrangement uses TRBV7-7 and TRBJ1-6; TRBD1 aligns across 7 bases. Germline CDR1 and CDR2: SSHAT and FNYEAQ (reference sequence). The CDR3 sequence is 13 residues long. CDR3 amino acids: CASSQGGGSPLHF. The CDR3 coding sequence is TGTGCTAGCAGCCAGGGGGGAGGATCACCCCTCCACTTT.

The chain uses TRBV18 and TRBJ1-5; maybe TRBD1 (5 bases). The germline gives CDR1 KGHSH, CDR2 LQKENI. V lost 6 bases to trimming and J lost 2 bases, with 11 bases between them. This CDR3 spans 14 amino acids. DNA for the CDR3: TGTGCCAGCTCCTCCCAAGGGGGCAATCAGCCCCAGCATTTT. Translated, it gives CASSSQGGNQPQHF.

This chain connects TRBV2 to TRBJ1-1; no reliable D call. CDR3 size: 12 residues. In germline, CDR1 is SNHLY, CDR2 FYNNEI. Trimming removed 5 bases from V and 2 bases from J, with 6 bases in between. CDR3 residues: CASSSTNTEAFF. The CDR3, as DNA: TGTGCCAGCAGTTCCACAAACACTGAAGCTTTCTTT.

The count of this clone is one. The rearrangement uses TRBV18 and TRBJ1-3; perhaps TRBD1 as D (6 bases). Germline CDR1 is KGHSH and CDR2 is LQKENI. Trimming pared 2 bases from V and 0 bases from J, leaving 14 bases between. The CDR3 runs to 17 residues. DNA for the CDR3: TGTGCCAGCTCACCAGGAGGACAGCCCAACTCTGGAAACACCATATATTTT. It specifies CASSPGGQPNSGNTIYF. The entire variable domain, with the rest obtained from reference TRBV18 and TRBJ1-3, is as follows: NAGVMQNPRHLVRRRGQEARLRCSPMKGHSHVYWYRQLPEEGLKFMVYLQKENIIDESGMPKERFSAEFPKEGPSILRIQQVVRGDSAAYFCASSPGGQPNSGNTIYFGEGSWLTVV.

This chain connects TRBV28 to TRBJ2-7; perhaps TRBD1 as D (6 bases). The CDR3 sequence is 19 residues long. Trimming stripped 4 bases from V and 2 bases from J, with 27 bases between. Germline V gene data show CDR1 as MDHEN and CDR2 as SYDVKM. CDR3 region: CASSSNRAGLERRPYEQYF. CDR3 sequence (DNA): TGTGCCAGCAGTTCAAACAGGGCGGGCTTAGAGCGGCGCCCCTACGAGCAGTACTTC.

The genes are TRBV15 and TRBJ1-5, with D unresolved. The CDR3 length is 14 residues. CDR1 is LNHNV and CDR2 is YYDKDF in the germline V gene (reference sequence). Trimming stripped 2 bases from V and 0 bases from J, with 5 bases between. CDR3 region: CATSRSISNQPQHF. The DNA for the CDR3 is TGTGCCACCAGCAGATCGATTAGCAATCAGCCCCAGCATTTT.

The gene calls are TRBV5-4 and TRBJ2-7; perhaps D is TRBD1 or TRBD2 (5 bases each). CDR3 length: 13 residues. Per germline, CDR1 SGHNT and CDR2 YYREEE (reference sequence). V was pared by 0 bases and J by 5 bases, with 9 bases between. The CDR3 DNA reads TGTGCCAGCAGCTTGGGCCGGGGCGACGAGCAGTACTTC. As protein: CASSLGRGDEQYF.

This clone has only one observation. The chain uses TRBV6-6 and TRBJ2-7; D is perhaps TRBD1 (6 bases). The length of the CDR3 is 12 residues. Germline CDR1 is MNHNY and CDR2 is SVGAGI (reference sequence). Between the trimmed V and J ends, which lost 8 bases and 3 bases, there was a span of 11 bases. The CDR3, as DNA: TGTGCCAGCTCCGGGACATTCTACGAGCAGTACTTC. Its protein product is CASSGTFYEQYF.

This clone occurred a few times. The chain joins TRBV5-4 to TRBJ2-5, with 9 bases lining up with TRBD2. Per the germline V gene, CDR1 is SGHNT and CDR2 is YYREEE (reference sequence). V trimming: 3 bases; J trimming: 5 bases; junction bases outside the gene matches: 8. The CDR3 has 15 amino acids. CDR3 sequence reads: CASSSGGGAAETQYF. The DNA of the CDR3 is TGTGCCAGCAGCTCAGGCGGGGGGGCTGCCGAGACCCAGTACTTC.

The chain recombines TRBV27 with TRBJ2-2; D is undetermined. Germline CDR1 MNHEY, CDR2 SMNVEV (reference sequence). The V end lost 5 bases, the J end lost 1 base, and 14 bases lay between the germline ends. The CDR3 is 16 amino acids. This chain's CDR3 is CASSPIGSGNTGELFF. Here the CDR3 DNA reads TGTGCCAGCAGTCCAATCGGTTCGGGGAACACCGGGGAGCTGTTTTTT.

The chain employs TRBV5-1 and TRBJ1-1; no reliable D call. The V and J ends lost 3 bases and 6 bases respectively, with 15 bases between them. Germline V gene data show CDR1 as SGHRS and CDR2 as YFSETQ. The CDR3 length is 14 residues. The CDR3 nucleotides are TGCGCCAGCAGCTCGCTGGACGGCGGGTCTGAAGCTTTCTTT. Residues: CASSSLDGGSEAFF. The variable domain in full, with the rest retrieved from reference TRBV5-1 and TRBJ1-1, is KAGVTQTPRYLIKTRGQQVTLSCSPISGHRSVSWYQQTPGQGLQFLFEYFSETQRNKGNFPGRFSGRQFSNSRSEMNVSTLELGDSALYLCASSSLDGGSEAFFGQGTRLTVV.

The chain links TRBV7-8 to TRBJ2-7; 15 bases are shared with TRBD2. Trimming at V came to 4 bases and at J to 7 bases, leaving 11 bases not matched to a gene. The CDR3 sequence is 17 residues long. Germline-derived CDR1 and CDR2 are SGHVS and FQNEAQ. The CDR3 nucleotides are TGTGCCAGCAGCTCTCCGGGACTAGCGGGAGGCCGACGGGAGCAGTACTTC. Translating gives CASSSPGLAGGRREQYF.

This chain connects TRBV6-6 to TRBJ2-1, with D hard to call. The CDR3 is made up of 13 amino acids. Trimming removed 6 bases from V and 0 bases from J, with 6 bases in between. Germline-derived CDR1 and CDR2 are MNHNY and SVGAGI (reference sequence). CDR3 DNA sequence: TGTGCCAGCAGCCCGGACTCCTACAATGAGCAGTTCTTC. This gives the protein CASSPDSYNEQFF.

The V call is TRBV28, the J call TRBJ2-7; TRBD2 is a possible D gene (7 bases). Between the trimmed V and J ends, which lost 4 bases and 0 bases, there was a span of 16 bases. The CDR3 consists of 16 residues. Germline CDR1 reads MDHEN; CDR2 reads SYDVKM. The CDR3 nucleotides read TGTGCCAGCAGTTCATACAGGGAGGGGAGCTCCTACGAGCAGTACTTC. The encoded protein is CASSSYREGSSYEQYF.

This chain connects TRBV19 to TRBJ2-1; TRBD2 matches at 10 bases. CDR1 and CDR2 from the germline V gene are LNHDA and SQIVND (reference sequence). V was clipped by 3 bases and J by 8 bases; unmatched bases: 7. This CDR3 has 15 residues. The CDR3 DNA is TGTGCCAGTAGTATGAGCGGGAGGGCCCTCGATGAGCAGTTCTTC. Translation: CASSMSGRALDEQFF.

This rearrangement joins TRBV5-5 to TRBJ2-1; no reliable D call. Looked up from germline, CDR1 is SGHKS and CDR2 is YYEKEE (reference sequence). The CDR3 is made up of 12 amino acids. V was shortened by 6 bases and J by 5 bases, with 9 bases between the two germline ends. The DNA for the CDR3 is TGTGCCAGCATCTCGCGCAACAATGAGCAGTTCTTC. It yields the protein CASISRNNEQFF.

This clone has only a few counts. The genes are TRBV28 and TRBJ1-2; D ambiguous. V was clipped by 3 bases and J by 4 bases, with 6 bases between them. This CDR3 has 12 amino acids. The germline V gene encodes CDR1 MDHEN and CDR2 SYDVKM. CDR3 sequence: CASSFEFYGYTF. In DNA form, the CDR3 reads TGTGCCAGCAGTTTCGAGTTCTATGGCTACACCTTC.

The CDR3 is CASRSDSYTEAFF. The CDR3 nucleotides are TGTGCCAGCAGGTCCGACAGTTACACTGAAGCTTTCTTT. This chain connects TRBV6-6 to TRBJ1-1, with D tentatively TRBD1 (5 bases). V was clipped by 6 bases and J by 3 bases, with 11 bases between them. This CDR3 contains 13 residues. CDR1 is MNHNY and CDR2 is SVGAGI in the germline V gene (reference sequence).

The gene calls are TRBV7-2 and TRBJ2-4; 15 bases map to TRBD2. Germline trimming cut 0 bases from V and 7 bases from J; bases unmatched to any gene: 10. Germline-derived CDR1 and CDR2 are SGHTA and FQGNSA. This CDR3 is 19 amino acids long. CDR3 amino acids: CASSLARVGLAGGLNIQYF. For the CDR3, the DNA is TGTGCCAGCAGCTTAGCGCGGGTGGGACTAGCGGGGGGCCTGAACATTCAGTACTTC.

This clone is a singleton in its sample. The V gene is TRBV5-5, the J gene TRBJ2-5; 13 nucleotides match TRBD2. V was pared by 0 bases and J by 0 bases, with 2 bases of the junction left unmatched. Germline V gene sequence: CDR1 SGHKS, CDR2 YYEKEE (reference sequence). CDR3 size: 17 residues. CDR3 DNA: TGTGCCAGCAGCTTGGGACTAGCGGGAGGTTACCAAGAGACCCAGTACTTC. It specifies CASSLGLAGGYQETQYF. The full variable domain, in which reference TRBV5-5 and TRBJ2-5 provide the parts outside the CDR3, is DAGVTQSPTHLIKTRGQQVTLRCSPISGHKSVSWYQQVLGQGPQFIFQYYEKEERGRGNFPDRFSARQFPNYSSELNVNALLLGDSALYLCASSLGLAGGYQETQYFGPGTRLLVL.

This clone appeared a single time. V is TRBV2 and J is TRBJ1-5; D may be TRBD1 (6 bases). There are 14 residues in the CDR3. V was clipped by 6 bases and J by 6 bases, with 15 bases between them. Germline CDR1 SNHLY, CDR2 FYNNEI. CDR3 amino acids: CASRETGGGQPQHF. As DNA, the CDR3 is TGTGCCAGCAGGGAGACAGGAGGGGGTCAGCCCCAGCATTTT.

This clone has a handful of counts. This chain links TRBV18 with TRBJ1-5; 7 bases line up with TRBD1. CDR3 length: 12 residues. Germline V gene data show CDR1 as KGHSH and CDR2 as LQKENI. The V gene end was trimmed by 4 bases and the J gene end by 9 bases; junction bases not matched to a gene: 3. The CDR3 DNA reads as TGTGCCAGCTCACTGGACAGGCTGCCCCAGCATTTT. Translated: CASSLDRLPQHF.

This clone was recorded only once. V usage is TRBV9 and J usage is TRBJ2-1; 7 bases align to TRBD1. The germline V gene has CDR1 SGDLS and CDR2 YYNGEE. V trimming: 4 bases; J trimming: 8 bases; junction bases outside the gene matches: 12. The CDR3 spans 15 residues. The CDR3 DNA follows: TGTGCCAGCAGCCTCTCGACAGGGCACGATTATGAGCAGTTCTTC. Translation gives CASSLSTGHDYEQFF.